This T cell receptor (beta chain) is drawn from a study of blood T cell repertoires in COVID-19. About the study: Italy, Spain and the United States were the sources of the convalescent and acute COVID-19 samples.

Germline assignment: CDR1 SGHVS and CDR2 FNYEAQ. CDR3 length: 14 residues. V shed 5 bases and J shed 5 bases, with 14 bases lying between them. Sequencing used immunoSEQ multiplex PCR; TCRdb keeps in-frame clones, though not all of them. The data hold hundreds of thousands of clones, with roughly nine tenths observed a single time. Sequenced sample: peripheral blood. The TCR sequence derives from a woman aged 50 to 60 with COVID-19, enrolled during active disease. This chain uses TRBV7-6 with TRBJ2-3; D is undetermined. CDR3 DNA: TGTGCCAGCAGCCTAAGCAGGTCCTTAGATACGCAGTATTTT. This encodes CASSLSRSLDTQYF. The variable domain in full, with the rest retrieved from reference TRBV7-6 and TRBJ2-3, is GAGVSQSPRYKVTKRGQDVALRCDPISGHVSLYWYRQALGQGPEFLTYFNYEAQQDKSGLPNDRFSAERPEGSISTLTIQRTEQRDSAMYRCASSLSRSLDTQYFGPGTRLTVL.